The present TCR beta chain was sequenced within a study of identical twins. A universal primer site was created by template switching, with the cDNA bearing unique molecular identifiers. One entry per CDR3 protein results from TCRdb running MiXCR on the 5' RACE reads. The top ten hold 5% to 6% of the sample, which has roughly 260,000 distinct CDR3 sequences, about 7.5% seen once. The CDR3 runs 16 residues. The V gene end was trimmed by 1 base and the J gene end by 8 bases; junction bases not matched to a gene: 6. Germline values: CDR1 MNHEY, CDR2 SVGAGI. A further study also used this sample, focusing on yellow fever vaccine responses in identical twins.

The source is a woman under 30 in good health. This chain uses TRBV6-5 with TRBJ2-1; 12 nucleotides match TRBD2. Sequencing was performed on CD8+ T cells sorted from blood. DNA of the CDR3: TGTGCCAGCAGTTACTTTTCTAGCGGGGGGGCAGATGAGCAGTTCTTC. Its translation: CASSYFSSGGADEQFF.